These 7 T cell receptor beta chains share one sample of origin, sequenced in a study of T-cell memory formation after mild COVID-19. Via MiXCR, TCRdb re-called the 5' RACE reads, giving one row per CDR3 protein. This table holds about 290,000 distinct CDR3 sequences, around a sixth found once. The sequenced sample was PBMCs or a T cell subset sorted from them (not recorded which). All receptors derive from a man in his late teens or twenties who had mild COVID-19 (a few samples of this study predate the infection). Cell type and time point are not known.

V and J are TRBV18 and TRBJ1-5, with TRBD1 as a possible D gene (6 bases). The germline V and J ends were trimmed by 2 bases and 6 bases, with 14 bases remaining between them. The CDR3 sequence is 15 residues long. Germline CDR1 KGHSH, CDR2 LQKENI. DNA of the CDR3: TGTGCCAGCTCACCAATACAGGGCGACGGTCAGCCCCAGCATTTT. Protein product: CASSPIQGDGQPQHF.

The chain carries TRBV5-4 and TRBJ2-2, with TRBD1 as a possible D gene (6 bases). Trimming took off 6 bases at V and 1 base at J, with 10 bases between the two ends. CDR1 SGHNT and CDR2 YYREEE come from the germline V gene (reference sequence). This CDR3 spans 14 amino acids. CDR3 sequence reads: CASTPGQNTGELFF. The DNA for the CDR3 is TGTGCCAGCACCCCGGGACAGAACACCGGGGAGCTGTTTTTT.

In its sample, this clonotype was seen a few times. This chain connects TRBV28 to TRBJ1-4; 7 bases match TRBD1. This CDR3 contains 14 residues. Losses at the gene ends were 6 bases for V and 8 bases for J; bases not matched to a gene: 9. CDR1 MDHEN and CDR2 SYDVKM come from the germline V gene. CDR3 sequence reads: CASSGTGVREKLFF. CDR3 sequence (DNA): TGTGCCAGCAGCGGAACAGGGGTAAGGGAAAAACTGTTTTTT.

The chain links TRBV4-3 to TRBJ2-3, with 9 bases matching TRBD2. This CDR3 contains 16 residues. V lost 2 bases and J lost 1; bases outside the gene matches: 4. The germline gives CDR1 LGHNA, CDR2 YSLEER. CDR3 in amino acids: CASSQYLAGGTDTQYF. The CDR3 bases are TGCGCCAGCAGCCAATATTTAGCGGGGGGCACAGATACGCAGTATTTT.

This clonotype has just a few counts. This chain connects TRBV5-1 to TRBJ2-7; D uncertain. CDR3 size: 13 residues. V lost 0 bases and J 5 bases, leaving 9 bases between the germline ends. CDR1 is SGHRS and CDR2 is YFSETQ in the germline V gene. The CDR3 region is CASSLGAGNEQYV. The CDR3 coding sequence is TGCGCCAGCAGCTTGGGTGCAGGTAACGAGCAGTACGTC.

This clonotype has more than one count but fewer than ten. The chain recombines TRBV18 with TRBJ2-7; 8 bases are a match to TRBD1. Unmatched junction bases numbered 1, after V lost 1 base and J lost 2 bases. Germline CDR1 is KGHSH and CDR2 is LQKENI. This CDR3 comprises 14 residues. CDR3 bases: TGTGCCAGCTCACCACGGGACAGGACCTACGAGCAGTACGTC. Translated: CASSPRDRTYEQYV.

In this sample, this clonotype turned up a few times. CDR3 coding DNA: TGCGCCAGCAGCCAACCTGAGGCACACAAAAACATTCAGTACTTC. Its translation is CASSQPEAHKNIQYF. This sequence joins TRBV5-1 and TRBJ2-4; no clear D gene. Germline V gene sequence: CDR1 SGHRS, CDR2 YFSETQ. The CDR3 spans 15 residues. Trimming removed 4 bases at V and 3 bases at J, with 14 bases between. The entire variable domain, with the rest obtained from reference TRBV5-1 and TRBJ2-4, is as follows: KAGVTQTPRYLIKTRGQQVTLSCSPISGHRSVSWYQQTPGQGLQFLFEYFSETQRNKGNFPGRFSGRQFSNSRSEMNVSTLELGDSALYLCASSQPEAHKNIQYFGAGTRLSVL.